One and the same sample provided the 5 T cell receptor beta chains below, sequenced in a study of blood T cells in healthy people across ages. The use of a sample-barcoded 5' primer and a J-beta primer mix characterized a second PCR of about 7 to 12 cycles. A single record per CDR3 protein comes from TCRdb applying MiXCR to the 5' RACE reads. Of some 1.5 million distinct CDR3 sequences listed, roughly 27% were seen once; the top ten hold 7.7%. Sequencing was performed on blood. These receptors were taken from a woman younger than 45 in good health.

This clonotype was counted at least ten times. The chain carries TRBV24-1 and TRBJ2-1; 9 nucleotides match TRBD1. Germline CDR1 KGHDR, CDR2 SFDVKD. The V gene end was trimmed by 5 bases and the J gene end by 7 bases; junction bases not matched to a gene: 5. The CDR3 runs to 14 residues. CDR3 coding DNA: TGTGCCACCAGTGGACAGGGGGGCCATAATGAGCAGTTCTTC. It specifies CATSGQGGHNEQFF.

Only a few counts were recorded for this clonotype. V is TRBV6-5 and J is TRBJ1-6; D is uncertain. Trimming shortened V by 3 bases and J by 11 bases, and 11 bases separated the two germline ends. There are 13 residues in the CDR3. CDR1 and CDR2 from the germline V gene are MNHEY and SVGAGI. The CDR3 DNA reads as TGTGCCAGCAGTTATGGCCAGAATCCACCCCTCCACTTT. It yields the protein CASSYGQNPPLHF.

The V gene is TRBV7-2, the J gene TRBJ2-5; D may correspond to TRBD1 or TRBD2 (6 bases each). V lost 2 bases and J lost 5, with 18 bases in between. Per germline, CDR1 SGHTA and CDR2 FQGNSA. The CDR3 sequence is 16 residues long. For the CDR3, the DNA is TGTGCCAGCAGCTTATCCGGGGGCCCCGCCGGGGAGACCCAGTACTTC. It encodes CASSLSGGPAGETQYF.

This clonotype was counted a single time. This sequence joins TRBV7-9 and TRBJ2-7; D possibly uses TRBD1 or TRBD2 (5 bases each). The J call may be in error: the DNA end matches TRBJ2-5 better. CDR3 length: 12 residues. Germline V lookup: CDR1 SEHNR, CDR2 FQNEAQ (reference sequence). The CDR3 region is CASRGERGTQYF. CDR3 in DNA: TGTGCCAGCAGGGGGGAACGAGGGACCCAGTACTTC.

In its sample, this clonotype was seen many times. The gene calls are TRBV18 and TRBJ2-7, with a tentative D call TRBD1 (5 bases). V was cut by 3 bases and J by 1 base, with 10 bases left in between. CDR1 and CDR2 (germline): KGHSH, LQKENI. The CDR3 is 14 amino acids. The CDR3 nucleotides are TGTGCCAGCTCACCTCAGACAGTTTCCTACGAGCAGTACTTC. Protein product: CASSPQTVSYEQYF.